This TCR beta chain was profiled in a study of T cell repertoires in cytomegalovirus infection. TCRdb redid the calling of the reads with MiXCR, one entry per CDR3 protein. The sample lists about 770,000 distinct CDR3 sequences, about 28% seen once, with about an eighth in the top ten. In regard to this clonotype: As yet, its antigen is unknown.

V was clipped by 4 bases and J by 0 bases, with 0 bases between them. The CDR3 spans 12 residues. CDR1 is KGHDR, CDR2 SFDVKD, per germline. Specimen: cultured CD8+ T cells from PBMCs, collected from culture after CMV antigen stimulation. The gene calls are TRBV24-1 and TRBJ2-1; no clear D. The sequence was obtained from a human donor in good health (CMV status not recorded). Some clones in this sample may be carry-over from other donors' samples. The CDR3 DNA reads as TGTGCCACCAGTGACTCCTACAATGAGCAGTTCTTC. Amino acid sequence: CATSDSYNEQFF.